This T cell receptor (beta chain) derives from a study of cytomegalovirus exposure and HLA in healthy donors. General observations from the study: In an earlier analysis, about 87% or about 30%: the productive usage of most TCR beta V segments. A link between a missense DCLRE1C variant and TCR beta V- and J-gene trimming emerged from a later analysis. The study listed 150 to 200 cytomegalovirus-associated TCR beta chains.

In regard to this clone: The antigen is undetermined.

PCR used 60 Vbeta primers and 13 Jbeta primers. Generated by immunoSEQ multiplex PCR, the TCRdb table keeps only in-frame clones and is missing some. Of around 150,000 clones detected, around 74% appear once; the ten largest clones hold roughly 2%. The length of the CDR3 is 15 residues. Germline V gene lookup returns CDR1 SGDLS and CDR2 YYNGEE. V was clipped by 2 bases and J by 8 bases; unmatched bases: 8. The sample consisted of PBMCs. The sequence was obtained from a female donor in good health and CMV-seronegative. The V and J genes are TRBV9 and TRBJ1-2; TRBD1 agrees at 11 bases. The CDR3 loop reads CASSVMDRGRVGYTF. CDR3 sequence (DNA): TGTGCCAGCAGCGTGATGGACAGGGGGCGGGTGGGCTACACCTTC.